Below are 27 T cell receptor beta chains sequenced from a single sample in a study of CD8 T cells in Susac syndrome (dated by TCRdb to about 2019). Libraries were made using the immunoSEQ multiplex PCR assay. RNA was extracted using the RNeasy kit, and roughly 0.5 to 1 microgram was reverse transcribed with random hexamers. TCRdb applied fastp at Q25 and MiXCR to the public reads, then kept only in-frame beta chains. Here each entry gathers all rows of one CDR3 protein and keeps the most common genes and DNA. This sample is represented by roughly 130,000 distinct CDR3 sequences; about 96% of them were singletons. Roughly 0.13% of the sample comes from the top ten. The specimen was CD4+ T cells from PBMCs. The receptor source for this set is a human donor in good health.

The V gene is TRBV20-1, the J gene TRBJ2-7, with 8 positions matching TRBD2. The CDR3 is 15 amino acids. Germline-derived CDR1 and CDR2 are DFQATT and SNEGSKA (reference sequence). V lost 8 bases and J lost 0; bases outside the gene matches: 12. The CDR3 loop reads CSPEWGLVGSYEQYF. The CDR3 coding sequence is TGCAGTCCAGAGTGGGGACTAGTGGGCTCCTACGAGCAGTACTTC.

V usage is TRBV20-1 and J usage is TRBJ2-1, with 7 bases aligning to TRBD2. Germline assignment: CDR1 DFQATT and CDR2 SNEGSKA (reference sequence). This CDR3 region has 16 residues. Trimming at V came to 1 base and at J to 0 bases, leaving 6 bases not matched to a gene. Written as DNA, the CDR3 is TGCAGTGCTAGAGTCCCGCTAGCGGCCTCCTACAATGAGCAGTTCTTC. It is translated as CSARVPLAASYNEQFF.

The J gene is TRBJ2-5, the V gene TRBV6-5; no firm D call. This CDR3 is built from 14 residues. Trimming took 2 bases from V and 2 from J, leaving 9 bases between them. CDR1 and CDR2 from the germline V gene are MNHEY and SVGAGI. This chain's CDR3 is CASSYTAIQETQYF. Written as DNA, the CDR3 is TGTGCCAGCAGTTACACGGCTATACAAGAGACCCAGTACTTC.

V and J are TRBV20-1 and TRBJ2-7; 8 bases line up with TRBD2. With 3 bases clipped from V and 4 bases from J, the junction kept 8 bases outside the gene matches. The CDR3 consists of 14 residues. Germline CDR1 and CDR2: DFQATT and SNEGSKA (reference sequence). The CDR3 here is CSASVMLAGYEQYF. In nucleotides, the CDR3 is TGCAGTGCTAGTGTTATGCTAGCGGGTTACGAGCAGTACTTC.

This clonotype was detected only once. The V gene is TRBV7-2, the J gene TRBJ2-3; no clear D. CDR3 length: 15 residues. Per germline, CDR1 SGHTA and CDR2 FQGNSA. V was trimmed by 7 bases and J by 0 bases, leaving 14 bases between them. DNA of the CDR3: TGTGCCAGCACCTCTCTGGGAACTAGCACAGATACGCAGTATTTT. This encodes CASTSLGTSTDTQYF.

The chain has TRBV30 and TRBJ1-1; D is unresolved. V lost 4 bases and J 11 bases, leaving 17 bases between the germline ends. From germline, CDR1 is GTSNPN and CDR2 SVGIG (reference sequence). The CDR3 is 12 residues long. Here the CDR3 DNA reads TGTGCCTGGACTCGACACCAGGTCGGGGCTTTCTTT. This encodes CAWTRHQVGAFF.

The V and J genes are TRBV29-1 and TRBJ2-1, with 9 bases aligning to TRBD1. With V trimmed by 5 bases and J by 4 bases, 9 bases remained unmatched. Per the germline V gene, CDR1 is SQVTM and CDR2 is ANQGSEA. The CDR3 has 15 residues. CDR3 residues: CSVYRRTGVYNEQFF. The CDR3, as DNA: TGCAGCGTTTATCGGAGGACAGGGGTGTACAATGAGCAGTTCTTC.

The chain is built from TRBV2 and TRBJ2-2; D unclear. The V end lost 7 bases, the J end lost 0 bases, and 12 bases lay between the germline ends. The CDR3 spans 15 residues. Germline values: CDR1 SNHLY, CDR2 FYNNEI. The CDR3 bases are TGTGCCAGCAATCACAGAGGACCGAACACCGGGGAGCTGTTTTTT. Translated, it gives CASNHRGPNTGELFF.

This chain uses TRBV12-3 or TRBV12-4 with TRBJ2-7; maybe TRBD2 (6 bases). V was trimmed by 5 bases and J by 11 bases, leaving 16 bases between them. The CDR3 runs 12 residues. CDR3 sequence (DNA): TGTGCCAGCAGTGAATGGGGGGAGATCGAGTACTTC. This translates into CASSEWGEIEYF.

V and J are TRBV25-1 and TRBJ2-2, with TRBD1 matching over 8 bases. Per the germline V gene, CDR1 is MGHDK and CDR2 is SYGVNS. The CDR3 is made up of 13 amino acids. V gave up 6 bases and J gave up 7 bases; unmatched junction bases: 4. This CDR3 reads CASRRQGSGELFF. The DNA of the CDR3 is TGTGCCAGCAGACGACAGGGGAGCGGGGAGCTGTTTTTT. The whole variable domain, remainder taken from reference TRBV25-1 and TRBJ2-2, is EADIYQTPRYLVIGTGKKITLECSQTMGHDKMYWYQQDPGMELHLIHYSYGVNSTEKGDLSSESTVSRIRTEHFPLTLESARPSHTSQYLCASRRQGSGELFFGEGSRLTVL.

The chain couples TRBV7-2 to TRBJ2-7; 9 nucleotides agree with TRBD2. From germline, CDR1 is SGHTA and CDR2 FQGNSA. The CDR3 runs to 16 residues. V shed 4 bases and J 7 bases; nucleotides not matched to a gene: 14. The CDR3: CASSSNPGLASEEQYF. CDR3 DNA: TGTGCCAGCAGCTCAAACCCGGGACTAGCCAGTGAGGAGCAGTACTTC.

The chain combines TRBV15 with TRBJ2-3, with D possibly being TRBD1 (6 bases). The germline V gene encodes CDR1 LNHNV and CDR2 YYDKDF (reference sequence). This CDR3 comprises 13 residues. The V gene lost 8 bases and the J gene lost 3 bases, with 12 bases spanning the gap. The CDR3 sequence: CATSTGKTDTQYF. DNA of the CDR3: TGTGCCACCTCGACAGGAAAAACAGATACGCAGTATTTT.

The V and J genes are TRBV6-5 and TRBJ2-7, with 7 nucleotides matching TRBD2. The CDR3 contains 13 residues. The V segment lost 7 bases and the J segment 3 bases; nucleotides outside the gene matches: 6. Germline assignment: CDR1 MNHEY and CDR2 SVGAGI. CDR3 nucleotides: TGTGCCAGCACCCGAGCGGGGAACTACGAGCAGTACTTC. Translation gives CASTRAGNYEQYF.

The chain couples TRBV2 to TRBJ1-1; possibly TRBD1 for D (6 bases). In germline, CDR1 is SNHLY, CDR2 FYNNEI. This CDR3 has 11 residues. This chain's CDR3 is CARGGSTEAFF. The DNA for the CDR3 is TGTGCAAGGGGGGGGAGCACTGAAGCTTTCTTT.

J is TRBJ2-5 and V is TRBV2; D unclear. Trimming shortened V by 5 bases and J by 1 base, and 5 bases separated the two germline ends. Germline-derived CDR1 and CDR2 are SNHLY and FYNNEI. CDR3 length: 12 residues. The CDR3 spells CASSKSQETQYF. As DNA, the CDR3 is TGTGCCAGCAGTAAGTCCCAAGAGACCCAGTACTTC.

The gene calls are TRBV28 and TRBJ2-3; D might be TRBD1 (6 bases). CDR1 is MDHEN and CDR2 is SYDVKM in the germline V gene. Trimming shortened V by 6 bases and J by 4 bases, and 8 bases separated the two germline ends. The CDR3 is 12 residues long. The CDR3 loop reads CASRSGADTQYF. The CDR3 bases are TGTGCCAGCAGATCAGGGGCAGATACGCAGTATTTT.

The V call is TRBV28, the J call TRBJ2-5, with TRBD1 as a possible D gene (5 bases). CDR3 size: 13 residues. With 6 bases removed from V and 4 bases from J, the gap between germline ends came to 12 bases. Germline lookup yields CDR1 MDHEN and CDR2 SYDVKM. Here the CDR3 reads CASSPQGVETQYF. The DNA for the CDR3 is TGTGCCAGCAGCCCCCAAGGGGTAGAGACCCAGTACTTC.

This chain uses TRBV20-1 with TRBJ1-4; D remains unclear. The CDR3 is 10 residues long. Germline CDR1 is DFQATT and CDR2 is SNEGSKA (reference sequence). Trimming removed 4 bases from V and 5 bases from J, with 2 bases in between. CDR3 in DNA: TGCAGTGCTAAAAATGAAAAACTGTTTTTT. Translating it yields CSAKNEKLFF.

The chain is built from TRBV12-3 or TRBV12-4 and TRBJ2-5, with a possible D match to TRBD1 (5 bases). The CDR3 runs to 12 residues. V was trimmed by 8 bases and J by 3 bases, leaving 10 bases between them. In DNA form, the CDR3 reads TGTGCCAGCCGTTCCAGGGAAGAGACCCAGTACTTC. This translates into CASRSREETQYF.

CDR3 region: CASSSTGRAQHF. CDR3 DNA sequence: TGTGCCAGCAGTTCGACGGGACGAGCCCAGCATTTT. This chain connects TRBV6-5 to TRBJ1-5; a weak D match, TRBD1 (5 bases). Trimming cost V 4 bases and J 11 bases, with 12 bases left between them. The CDR3 extends over 12 amino acids. Germline V gene lookup returns CDR1 MNHEY and CDR2 SVGAGI.

The CDR3 loop is CASSPGLAGVIYTDTQYF. The DNA for the CDR3 is TGTGCCAGCAGCCCGGGACTAGCGGGAGTGATCTACACAGATACGCAGTATTTT. The chain is built from TRBV9 and TRBJ2-3; 14 bases agree with TRBD2. The V segment lost 4 bases and the J segment 2 bases; nucleotides outside the gene matches: 9. Germline-derived CDR1 and CDR2 are SGDLS and YYNGEE. The CDR3 runs to 18 residues.

The CDR3 DNA follows: TGTGCCAGCTCGACATCTTCCTACGAGCAGTACTTC. This translates into CASSTSSYEQYF. The chain recombines TRBV6-5 with TRBJ2-7; D call uncertain. The CDR3 consists of 12 residues. CDR1 is MNHEY and CDR2 is SVGAGI in the germline V gene. Trimming left V 8 bases short and J 1 base short, with 9 bases between.

The gene calls are TRBV6-2 or TRBV6-3 and TRBJ2-1; 7 nucleotides align to TRBD2. V lost 7 bases and J lost 1; bases outside the gene matches: 7. Germline V CDR1 and CDR2: MNHEY, SVGEGT. The CDR3 runs 15 residues. CDR3 in amino acids: CASTDPSGSYNEQFF. The CDR3 nucleotides are TGTGCCAGCACCGACCCTAGCGGTTCCTACAATGAGCAGTTCTTC.

The chain recombines TRBV6-5 with TRBJ2-5; 10 bases fit TRBD2. Germline V gene lookup returns CDR1 MNHEY and CDR2 SVGAGI. V was clipped by 9 bases and J by 5 bases; unmatched bases: 12. The CDR3 contains 15 residues. The DNA for the CDR3 is TGTGCCAGTGGACTAGCGGTCACCCAGGCGGAGACCCAGTACTTC. It yields the protein CASGLAVTQAETQYF.

The chain employs TRBV5-1 and TRBJ2-3, with D perhaps matching TRBD1 (5 bases). This CDR3 is 16 amino acids long. Germline-derived CDR1 and CDR2 are SGHRS and YFSETQ. The V and J ends lost 0 bases and 6 bases respectively, with 17 bases between them. This chain's CDR3 is CASSLGQGWRVDTQYF. CDR3 nucleotides: TGCGCCAGCAGCTTGGGCCAGGGCTGGAGAGTGGATACGCAGTATTTT.

The chain couples TRBV6-6 to TRBJ1-2, with D unclear. Germline V gene lookup returns CDR1 MNHNY and CDR2 SVGAGI (reference sequence). The V end was cut by 6 bases, the J end by 0 bases, with 8 bases between. The CDR3 covers 13 residues. The CDR3 DNA follows: TGTGCCAGCAGGCCCCCAGCTAACTATGGCTACACCTTC. Its translation: CASRPPANYGYTF.

The V call is TRBV28, the J call TRBJ2-2; 8 positions agree with TRBD2. The CDR3 has 13 residues. The germline V gene encodes CDR1 MDHEN and CDR2 SYDVKM. V lost 5 bases to trimming and J lost 7 bases; unmatched junction nucleotides: 3. DNA of the CDR3: TGTGCCAGCAGTCGCGGGGGGATCGGGGAGCTGTTTTTT. Protein sequence: CASSRGGIGELFF.